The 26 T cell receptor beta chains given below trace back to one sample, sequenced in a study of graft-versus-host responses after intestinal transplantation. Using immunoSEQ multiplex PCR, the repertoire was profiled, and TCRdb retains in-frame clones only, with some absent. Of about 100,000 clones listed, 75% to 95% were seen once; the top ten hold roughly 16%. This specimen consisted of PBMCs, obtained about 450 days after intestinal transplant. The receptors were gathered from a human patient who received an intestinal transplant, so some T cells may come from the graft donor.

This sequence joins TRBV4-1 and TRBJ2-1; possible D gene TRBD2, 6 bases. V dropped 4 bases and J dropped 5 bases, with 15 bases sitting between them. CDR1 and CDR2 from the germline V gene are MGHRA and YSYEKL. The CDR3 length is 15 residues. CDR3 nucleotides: TGCGCCAGCAGCCTAGTACGTTCGGGGGACAATGAGCAGTTCTTC. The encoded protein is CASSLVRSGDNEQFF.

In DNA, the CDR3 is TGTGCCAGCAGCCCCCGGGACAGGGGGTCCTACGAGCAGTACTTC. This encodes CASSPRDRGSYEQYF. This sequence joins TRBV7-2 and TRBJ2-7, with 11 nucleotides matching TRBD1. The CDR3 totals 15 residues. V lost 5 bases, J lost 1 base, and 4 bases stayed unmatched. Germline loops: CDR1 SGHTA, CDR2 FQGNSA.

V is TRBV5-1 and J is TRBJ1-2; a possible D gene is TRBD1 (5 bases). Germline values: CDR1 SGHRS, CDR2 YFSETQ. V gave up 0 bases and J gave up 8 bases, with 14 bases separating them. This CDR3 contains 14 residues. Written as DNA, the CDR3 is TGCGCCAGCAGCTTGGCCGTGGGGGTAAGCGGCTACACCTTC. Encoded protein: CASSLAVGVSGYTF.

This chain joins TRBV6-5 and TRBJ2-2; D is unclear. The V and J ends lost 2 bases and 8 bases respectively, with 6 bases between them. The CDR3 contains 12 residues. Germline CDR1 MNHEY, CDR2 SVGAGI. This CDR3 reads CASSYVGGELFF. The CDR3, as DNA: TGTGCCAGCAGTTACGTCGGGGGGGAGCTGTTTTTT.

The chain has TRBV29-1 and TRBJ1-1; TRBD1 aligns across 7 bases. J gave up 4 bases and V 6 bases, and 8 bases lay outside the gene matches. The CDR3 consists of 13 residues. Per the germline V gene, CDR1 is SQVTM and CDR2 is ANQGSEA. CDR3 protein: CSVAIGTATEAFF. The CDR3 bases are TGCAGCGTAGCAATCGGGACAGCCACTGAAGCTTTCTTT.

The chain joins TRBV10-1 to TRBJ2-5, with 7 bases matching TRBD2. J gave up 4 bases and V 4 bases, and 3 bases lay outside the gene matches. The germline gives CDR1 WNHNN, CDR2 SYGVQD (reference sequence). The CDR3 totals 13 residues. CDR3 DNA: TGCGCCAGCAGTGCGGGCGGGGGAGAGACCCAGTACTTC. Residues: CASSAGGGETQYF.

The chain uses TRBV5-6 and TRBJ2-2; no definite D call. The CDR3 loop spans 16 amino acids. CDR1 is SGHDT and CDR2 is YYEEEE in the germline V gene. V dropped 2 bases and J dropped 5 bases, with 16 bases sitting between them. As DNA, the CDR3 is TGTGCCAGCAGCTTTCTGAATGGCCATGAAACCGGGGAGCTGTTTTTT. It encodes CASSFLNGHETGELFF.

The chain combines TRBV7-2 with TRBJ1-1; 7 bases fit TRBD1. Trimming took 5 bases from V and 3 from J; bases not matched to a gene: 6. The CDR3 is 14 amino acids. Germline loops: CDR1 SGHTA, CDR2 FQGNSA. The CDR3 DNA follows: TGTGCCAGCAGCCCACAGGGGAGGTACACTGAAGCTTTCTTT. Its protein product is CASSPQGRYTEAFF. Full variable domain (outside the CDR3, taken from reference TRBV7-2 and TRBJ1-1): GAGVSQSPSNKVTEKGKDVELRCDPISGHTALYWYRQSLGQGLEFLIYFQGNSAPDKSGLPSDRFSAERTGGSVSTLTIQRTQQEDSAVYLCASSPQGRYTEAFFGQGTRLTVV.

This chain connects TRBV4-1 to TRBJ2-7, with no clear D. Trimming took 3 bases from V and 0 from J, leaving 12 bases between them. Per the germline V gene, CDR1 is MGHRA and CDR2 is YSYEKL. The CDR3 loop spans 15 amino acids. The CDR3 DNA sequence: TGCGCCAGCAGCCATGATTCAGGATACTCCTACGAGCAGTACTTC. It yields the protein CASSHDSGYSYEQYF.

CDR3 sequence (DNA): TGTGCTAGTCTAGGACGCCCAAACACTGAAGCTTTCTTT. Its translation: CASLGRPNTEAFF. This chain joins TRBV12-5 and TRBJ1-1; D uncertain. This CDR3 spans 13 amino acids. V lost 8 bases to trimming and J lost 2 bases, with 12 bases between them. Looked up from germline, CDR1 is LGHNT and CDR2 is FRNRAP.

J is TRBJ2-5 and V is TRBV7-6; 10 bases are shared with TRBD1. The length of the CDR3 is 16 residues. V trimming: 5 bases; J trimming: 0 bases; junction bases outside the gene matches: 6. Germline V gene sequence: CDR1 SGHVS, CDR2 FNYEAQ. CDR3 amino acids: CASSRDRGMYQETQYF. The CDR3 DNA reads TGTGCCAGCAGCCGGGACAGGGGAATGTACCAAGAGACCCAGTACTTC.

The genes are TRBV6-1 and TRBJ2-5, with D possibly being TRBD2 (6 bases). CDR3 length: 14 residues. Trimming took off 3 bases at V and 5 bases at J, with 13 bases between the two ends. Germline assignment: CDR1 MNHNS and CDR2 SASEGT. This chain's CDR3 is CASSDSGGWETQYF. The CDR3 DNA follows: TGTGCCAGCAGTGACTCTGGGGGGTGGGAGACCCAGTACTTC.

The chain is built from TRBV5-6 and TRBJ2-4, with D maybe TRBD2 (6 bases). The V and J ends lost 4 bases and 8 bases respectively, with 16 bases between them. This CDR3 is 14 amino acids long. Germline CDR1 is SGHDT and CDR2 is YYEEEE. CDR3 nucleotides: TGTGCCAGCAGCCAGGGACGCGGGATCGACATTCAGTACTTC. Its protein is CASSQGRGIDIQYF. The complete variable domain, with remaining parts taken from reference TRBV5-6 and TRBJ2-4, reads DAGVTQSPTHLIKTRGQQVTLRCSPKSGHDTVSWYQQALGQGPQFIFQYYEEEERQRGNFPDRFSGHQFPNYSSELNVNALLLGDSALYLCASSQGRGIDIQYFGAGTRLSVL.

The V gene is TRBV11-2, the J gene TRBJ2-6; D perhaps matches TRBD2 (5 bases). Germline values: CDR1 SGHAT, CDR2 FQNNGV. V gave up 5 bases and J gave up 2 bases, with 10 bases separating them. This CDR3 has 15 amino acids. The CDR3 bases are TGTGCCAGCAGCCCCCTCGGGGCTGGGGCCAACGTCCTGACTTTC. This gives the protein CASSPLGAGANVLTF.

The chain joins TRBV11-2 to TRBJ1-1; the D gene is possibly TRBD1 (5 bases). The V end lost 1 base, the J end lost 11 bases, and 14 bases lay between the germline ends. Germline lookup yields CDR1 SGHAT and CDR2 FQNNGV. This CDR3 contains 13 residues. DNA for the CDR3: TGTGCCAGCAGCTTAGTTTATTCGGGGGGGGCTTTCTTT. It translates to CASSLVYSGGAFF.

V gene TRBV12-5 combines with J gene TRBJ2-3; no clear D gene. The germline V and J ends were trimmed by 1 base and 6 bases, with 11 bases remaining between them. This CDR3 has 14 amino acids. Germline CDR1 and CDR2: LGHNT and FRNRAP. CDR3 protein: CASGLDVARDTQYF. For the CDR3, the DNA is TGTGCTAGTGGTTTGGACGTAGCCCGGGATACGCAGTATTTT.

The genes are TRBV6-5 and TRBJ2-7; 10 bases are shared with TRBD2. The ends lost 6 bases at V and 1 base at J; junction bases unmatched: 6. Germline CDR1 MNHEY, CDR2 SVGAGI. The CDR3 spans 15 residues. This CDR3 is CASRRSGLASYEQYF. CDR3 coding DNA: TGTGCCAGCAGGCGATCGGGACTAGCGTCCTACGAGCAGTACTTC.

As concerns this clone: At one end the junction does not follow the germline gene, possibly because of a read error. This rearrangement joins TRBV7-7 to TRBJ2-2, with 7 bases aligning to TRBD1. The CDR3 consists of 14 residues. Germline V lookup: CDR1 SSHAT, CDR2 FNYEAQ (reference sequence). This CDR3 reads CASSFDRDTGELFF. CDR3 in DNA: TGTGCTAGCAGCTTTGACAGGGACACCGGGGAGCTGTTTTTT. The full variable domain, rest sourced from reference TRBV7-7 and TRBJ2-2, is GAGVSQSPRYKVTKRGQDVTLRCDPISSHATLYWYQQALGQGPEFLTYFNYEAQPDKSGLPSDRFSAERPEGSISTLTIQRTEQRDSAMYRCASSFDRDTGELFFGEGSRLTVL.

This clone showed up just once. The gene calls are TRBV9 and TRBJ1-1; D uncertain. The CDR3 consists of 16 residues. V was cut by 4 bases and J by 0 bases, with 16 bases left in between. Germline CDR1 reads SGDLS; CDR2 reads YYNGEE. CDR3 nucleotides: TGTGCCAGCAGCCCCGAGAGGGCCCTCATGAACACTGAAGCTTTCTTT. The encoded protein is CASSPERALMNTEAFF. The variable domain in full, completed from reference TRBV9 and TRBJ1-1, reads DSGVTQTPKHLITATGQRVTLRCSPRSGDLSVYWYQQSLDQGLQFLIQYYNGEERAKGNILERFSAQQFPDLHSELNLSSLELGDSALYFCASSPERALMNTEAFFGQGTRLTVV.

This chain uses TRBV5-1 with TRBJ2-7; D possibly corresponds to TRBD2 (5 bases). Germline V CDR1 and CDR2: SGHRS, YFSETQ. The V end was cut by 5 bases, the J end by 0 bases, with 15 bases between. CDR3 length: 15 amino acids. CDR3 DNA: TGCGCCAGCAGTTGGACCCGGGGTAGCTCCTACGAGCAGTACTTC. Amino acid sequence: CASSWTRGSSYEQYF.

In DNA form, the CDR3 reads TGCGCCAGCTCGTCAGCGGGGGGCGGCGCAGATACGCAGTATTTT. Its translation is CASSSAGGGADTQYF. The rearrangement uses TRBV5-1 and TRBJ2-3, with TRBD2 matching over 9 bases. V trimming: 7 bases; J trimming: 4 bases; junction bases outside the gene matches: 10. This CDR3 has 15 amino acids. Germline V lookup: CDR1 SGHRS, CDR2 YFSETQ.

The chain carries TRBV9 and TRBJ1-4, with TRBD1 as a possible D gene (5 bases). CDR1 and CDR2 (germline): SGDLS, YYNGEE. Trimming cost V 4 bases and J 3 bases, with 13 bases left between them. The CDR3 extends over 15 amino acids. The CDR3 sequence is CASSPSGGPNEKLFF. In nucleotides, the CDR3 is TGTGCCAGCAGCCCCAGTGGGGGTCCTAATGAAAAACTGTTTTTT.

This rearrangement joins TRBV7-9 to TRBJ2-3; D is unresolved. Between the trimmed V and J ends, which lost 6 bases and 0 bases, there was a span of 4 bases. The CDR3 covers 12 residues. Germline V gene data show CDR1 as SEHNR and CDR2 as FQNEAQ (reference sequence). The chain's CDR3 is CASRRSTDTQYF. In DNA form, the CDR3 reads TGTGCCAGCAGAAGAAGCACAGATACGCAGTATTTT.

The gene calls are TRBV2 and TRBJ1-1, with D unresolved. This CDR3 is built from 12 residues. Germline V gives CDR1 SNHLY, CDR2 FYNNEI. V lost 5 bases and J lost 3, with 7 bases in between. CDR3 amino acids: CASSYVHTEAFF. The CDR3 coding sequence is TGTGCCAGCAGTTACGTACACACTGAAGCTTTCTTT.

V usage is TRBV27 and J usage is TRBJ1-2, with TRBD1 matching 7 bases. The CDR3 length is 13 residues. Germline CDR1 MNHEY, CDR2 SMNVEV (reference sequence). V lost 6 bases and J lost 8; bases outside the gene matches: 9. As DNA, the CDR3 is TGTGCCAGCAGACCGAACAGGGGTGACGGCTACACCTTC. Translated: CASRPNRGDGYTF.

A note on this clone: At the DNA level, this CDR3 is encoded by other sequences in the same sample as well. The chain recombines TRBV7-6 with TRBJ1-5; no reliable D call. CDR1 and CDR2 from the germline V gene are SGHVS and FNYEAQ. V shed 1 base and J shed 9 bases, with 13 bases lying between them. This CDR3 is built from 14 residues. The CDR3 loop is CASSLVAGPGPQHF. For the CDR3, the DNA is TGTGCCAGCAGCTTAGTAGCAGGCCCAGGGCCCCAGCATTTT.